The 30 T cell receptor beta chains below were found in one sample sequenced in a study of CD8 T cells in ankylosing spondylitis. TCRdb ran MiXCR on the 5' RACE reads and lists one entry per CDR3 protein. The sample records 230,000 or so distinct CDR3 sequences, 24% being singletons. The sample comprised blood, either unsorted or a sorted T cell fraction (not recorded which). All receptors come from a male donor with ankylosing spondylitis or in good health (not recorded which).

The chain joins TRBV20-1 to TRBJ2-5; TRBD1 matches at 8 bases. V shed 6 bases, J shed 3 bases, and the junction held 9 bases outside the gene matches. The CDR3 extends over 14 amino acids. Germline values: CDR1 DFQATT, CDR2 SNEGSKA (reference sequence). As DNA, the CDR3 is TGCAGTGCCCAAACGCAGGGGGCCGAAGAGACCCAGTACTTC. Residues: CSAQTQGAEETQYF.

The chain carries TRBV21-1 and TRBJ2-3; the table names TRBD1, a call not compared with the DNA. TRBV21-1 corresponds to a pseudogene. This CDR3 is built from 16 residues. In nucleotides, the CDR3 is TGTGCCAGCCTCCTCGGACAGAGGAGGGTGGAGGATACGCAGTATTTT. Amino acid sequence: CASLLGQRRVEDTQYF.

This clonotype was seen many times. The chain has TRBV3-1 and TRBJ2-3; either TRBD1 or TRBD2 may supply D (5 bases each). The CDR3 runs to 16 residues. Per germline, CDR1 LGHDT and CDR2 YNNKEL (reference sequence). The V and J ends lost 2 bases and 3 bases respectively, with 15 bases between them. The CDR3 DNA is TGTGCCAGCAGCCAAAGCTGGGGGAAGTCTACAGATACGCAGTATTTT. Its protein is CASSQSWGKSTDTQYF.

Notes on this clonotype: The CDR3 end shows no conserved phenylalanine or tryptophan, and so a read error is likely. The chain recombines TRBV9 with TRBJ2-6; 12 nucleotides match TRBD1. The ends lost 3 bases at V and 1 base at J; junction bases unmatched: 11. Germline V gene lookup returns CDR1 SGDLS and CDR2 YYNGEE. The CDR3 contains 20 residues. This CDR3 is CASSEPSGQGALSGANVLTL. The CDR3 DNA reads TGTGCCAGCAGCGAGCCCTCGGGACAGGGGGCGCTATCTGGGGCCAACGTCCTGACTTTA.

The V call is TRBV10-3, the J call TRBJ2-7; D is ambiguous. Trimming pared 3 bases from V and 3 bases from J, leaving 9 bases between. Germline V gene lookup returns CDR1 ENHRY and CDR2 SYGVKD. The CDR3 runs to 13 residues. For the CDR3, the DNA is TGTGCCATCAGTGACTGGGTACGCTACGAGCAGTACTTC. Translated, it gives CAISDWVRYEQYF.

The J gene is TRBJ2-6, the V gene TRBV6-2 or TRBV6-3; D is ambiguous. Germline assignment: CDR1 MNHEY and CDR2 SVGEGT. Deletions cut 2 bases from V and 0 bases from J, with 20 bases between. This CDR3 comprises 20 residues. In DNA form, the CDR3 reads TGTGCCAGCAGTTACACGGTAGCCGAGCTGTCCTTCTCTGGGGCCAACGTCCTGACTTTC. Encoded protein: CASSYTVAELSFSGANVLTF.

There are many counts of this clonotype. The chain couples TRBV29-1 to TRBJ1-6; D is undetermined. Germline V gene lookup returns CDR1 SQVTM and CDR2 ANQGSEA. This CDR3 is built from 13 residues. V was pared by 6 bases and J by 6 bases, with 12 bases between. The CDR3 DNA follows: TGCAGCGTCTCGGACGGACGTAATTCACCCCTCCACTTT. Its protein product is CSVSDGRNSPLHF.

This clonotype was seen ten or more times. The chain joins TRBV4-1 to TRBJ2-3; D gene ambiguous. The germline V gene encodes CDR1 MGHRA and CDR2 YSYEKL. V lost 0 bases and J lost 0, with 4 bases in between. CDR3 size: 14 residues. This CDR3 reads CASSQDPSTDTQYF. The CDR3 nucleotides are TGCGCCAGCAGCCAAGATCCGAGCACAGATACGCAGTATTTT.

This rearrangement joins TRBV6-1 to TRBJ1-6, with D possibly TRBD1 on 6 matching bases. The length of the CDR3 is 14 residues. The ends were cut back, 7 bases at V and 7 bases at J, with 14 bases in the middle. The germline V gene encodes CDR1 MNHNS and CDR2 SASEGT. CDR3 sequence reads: CASNQQGPNSPLHF. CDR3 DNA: TGTGCCAGCAACCAACAGGGACCCAATTCACCCCTCCACTTT.

CDR3 bases: TGTGCCATACCTGGAGACAGCGAGGTTATGACCTCCTACGAGCAGTACTTC. This sequence encodes CAIPGDSEVMTSYEQYF. V is TRBV10-3 and J is TRBJ2-7; possibly TRBD1 for D (5 bases). From germline, CDR1 is ENHRY and CDR2 SYGVKD. This CDR3 is built from 17 residues. V was clipped by 9 bases and J by 0 bases, with 24 bases between them.

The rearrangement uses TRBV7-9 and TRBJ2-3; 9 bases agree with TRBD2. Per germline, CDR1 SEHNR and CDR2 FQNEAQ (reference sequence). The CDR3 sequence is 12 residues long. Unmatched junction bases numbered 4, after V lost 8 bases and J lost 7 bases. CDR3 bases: TGTGCCAGCGATAGCGGGGGAAATACGCAGTATTTT. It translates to CASDSGGNTQYF.

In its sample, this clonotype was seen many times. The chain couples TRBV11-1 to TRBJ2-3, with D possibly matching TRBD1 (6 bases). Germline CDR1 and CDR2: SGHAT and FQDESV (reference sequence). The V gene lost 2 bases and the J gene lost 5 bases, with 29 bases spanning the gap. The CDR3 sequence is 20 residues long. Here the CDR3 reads CASSLFPPGDRSLKGDTQYF. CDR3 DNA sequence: TGTGCCAGCAGCTTATTCCCCCCCGGAGACAGGAGCCTTAAAGGAGATACGCAGTATTTT.

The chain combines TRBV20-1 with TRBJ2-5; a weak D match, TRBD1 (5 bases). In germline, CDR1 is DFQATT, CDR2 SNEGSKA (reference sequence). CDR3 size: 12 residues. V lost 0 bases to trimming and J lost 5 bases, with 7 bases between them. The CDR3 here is CSARDGAETQYF. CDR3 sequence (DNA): TGCAGTGCTAGAGATGGGGCGGAGACCCAGTACTTC.

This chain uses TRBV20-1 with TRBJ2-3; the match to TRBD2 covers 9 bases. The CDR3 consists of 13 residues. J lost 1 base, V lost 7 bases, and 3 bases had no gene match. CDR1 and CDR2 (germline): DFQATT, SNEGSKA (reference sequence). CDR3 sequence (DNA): TGCAGTGGCGAGCGGGGGGGCACAGATACGCAGTATTTT. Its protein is CSGERGGTDTQYF.

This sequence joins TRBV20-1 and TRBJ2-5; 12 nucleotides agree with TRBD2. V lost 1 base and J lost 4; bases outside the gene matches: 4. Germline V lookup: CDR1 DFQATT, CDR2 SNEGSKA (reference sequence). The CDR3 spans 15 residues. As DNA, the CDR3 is TGCAGTGCTAGAGTGGCTAGCGGGGGGGTAGAGACCCAGTACTTC. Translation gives CSARVASGGVETQYF.

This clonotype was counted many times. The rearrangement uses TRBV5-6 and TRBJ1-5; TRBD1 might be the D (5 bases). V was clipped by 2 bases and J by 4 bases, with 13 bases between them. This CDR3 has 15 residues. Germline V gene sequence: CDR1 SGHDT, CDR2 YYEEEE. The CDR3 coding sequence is TGTGCCAGCAGCTTTAGAGGGGTAGGGAATCAGCCCCAGCATTTT. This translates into CASSFRGVGNQPQHF.

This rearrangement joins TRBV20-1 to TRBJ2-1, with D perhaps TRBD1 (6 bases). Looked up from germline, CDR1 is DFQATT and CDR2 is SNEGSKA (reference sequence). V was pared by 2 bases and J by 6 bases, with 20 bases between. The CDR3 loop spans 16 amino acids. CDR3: CSARNPTGKVGNEQFF. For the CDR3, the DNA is TGCAGTGCTAGAAATCCCACAGGGAAAGTTGGCAATGAGCAGTTCTTC.

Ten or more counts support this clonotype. CDR3 sequence: CASSVEGQAYYEQFF. The CDR3 DNA reads TGTGCCAGCTCTGTGGAAGGGCAGGCGTATTATGAGCAGTTCTTC. V gene TRBV5-5 combines with J gene TRBJ2-1; D not certain. CDR3 length equals 15 residues. With 7 bases removed from V and 8 bases from J, the gap between germline ends came to 22 bases. Germline loops: CDR1 SGHKS, CDR2 YYEKEE (reference sequence).

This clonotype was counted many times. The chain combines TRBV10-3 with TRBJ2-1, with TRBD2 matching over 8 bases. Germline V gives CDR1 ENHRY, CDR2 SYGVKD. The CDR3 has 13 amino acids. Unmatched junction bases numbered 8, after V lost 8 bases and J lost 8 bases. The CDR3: CAISAGGGDEQFF. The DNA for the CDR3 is TGTGCCATCTCTGCGGGGGGCGGGGATGAGCAGTTCTTC.

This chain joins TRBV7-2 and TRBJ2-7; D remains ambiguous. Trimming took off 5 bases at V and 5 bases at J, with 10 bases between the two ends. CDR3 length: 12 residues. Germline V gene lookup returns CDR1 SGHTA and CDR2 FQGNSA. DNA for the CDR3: TGTGCCAGCAGCCGAAGACTCCACGAGCAGTACTTC. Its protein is CASSRRLHEQYF.

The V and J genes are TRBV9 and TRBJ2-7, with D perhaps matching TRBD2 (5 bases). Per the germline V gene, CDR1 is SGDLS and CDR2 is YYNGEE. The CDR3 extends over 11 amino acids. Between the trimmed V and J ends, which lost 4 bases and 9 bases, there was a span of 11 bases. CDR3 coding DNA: TGTGCCAGCAGCCCCGCCGCGGGGCAGTACTTC. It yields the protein CASSPAAGQYF.

The CDR3 DNA sequence: TGCAGCGTTGGGGGCAGAAATGAGCAGTTCTTC. Translated, it gives CSVGGRNEQFF. This chain joins TRBV29-1 and TRBJ2-1; a weak D match, TRBD1 (5 bases). Trimming removed 4 bases at V and 7 bases at J, with 8 bases between. This CDR3 spans 11 amino acids. Germline loops: CDR1 SQVTM, CDR2 ANQGSEA.

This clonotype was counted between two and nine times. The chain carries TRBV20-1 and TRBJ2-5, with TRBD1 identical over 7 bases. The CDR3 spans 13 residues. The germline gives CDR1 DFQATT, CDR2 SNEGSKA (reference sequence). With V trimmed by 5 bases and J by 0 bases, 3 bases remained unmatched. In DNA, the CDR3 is TGCAGTGCTCACGACAGGGACCAAGAGACCCAGTACTTC. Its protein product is CSAHDRDQETQYF.

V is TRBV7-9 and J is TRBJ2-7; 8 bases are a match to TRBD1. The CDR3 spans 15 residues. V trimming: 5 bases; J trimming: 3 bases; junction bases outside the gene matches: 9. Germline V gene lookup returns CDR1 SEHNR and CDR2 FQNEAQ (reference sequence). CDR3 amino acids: CASSTKGTGDYEQYF. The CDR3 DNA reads TGTGCCAGCAGCACCAAGGGGACAGGAGACTACGAGCAGTACTTC.

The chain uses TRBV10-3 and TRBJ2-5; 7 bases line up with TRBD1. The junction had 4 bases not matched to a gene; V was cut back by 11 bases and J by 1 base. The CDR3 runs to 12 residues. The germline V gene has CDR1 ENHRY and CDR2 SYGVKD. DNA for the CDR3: TGTGCCGCCCGGGACAGCCAAGAGACCCAGTACTTC. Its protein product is CAARDSQETQYF.

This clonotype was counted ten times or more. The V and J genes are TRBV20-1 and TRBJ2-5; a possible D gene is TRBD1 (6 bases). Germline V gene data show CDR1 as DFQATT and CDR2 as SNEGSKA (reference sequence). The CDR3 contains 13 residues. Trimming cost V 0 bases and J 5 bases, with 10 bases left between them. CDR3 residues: CSAREGRGETQYF. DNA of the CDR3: TGCAGTGCTAGAGAGGGAAGGGGGGAGACCCAGTACTTC.

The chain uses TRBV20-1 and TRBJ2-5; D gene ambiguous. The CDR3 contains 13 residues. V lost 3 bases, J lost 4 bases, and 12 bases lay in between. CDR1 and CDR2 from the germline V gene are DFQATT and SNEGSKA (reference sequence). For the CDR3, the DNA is TGCAGTGCTAGGGTACCCAGCTTAGAGACCCAGTACTTC. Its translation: CSARVPSLETQYF.

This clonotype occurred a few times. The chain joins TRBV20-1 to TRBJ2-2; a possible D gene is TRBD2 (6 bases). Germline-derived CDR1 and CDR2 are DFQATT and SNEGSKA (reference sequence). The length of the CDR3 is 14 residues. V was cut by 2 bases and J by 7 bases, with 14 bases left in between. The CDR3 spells CSARSSGGIGELFF. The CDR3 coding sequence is TGCAGTGCTAGATCCTCTGGAGGGATCGGGGAGCTGTTTTTT.

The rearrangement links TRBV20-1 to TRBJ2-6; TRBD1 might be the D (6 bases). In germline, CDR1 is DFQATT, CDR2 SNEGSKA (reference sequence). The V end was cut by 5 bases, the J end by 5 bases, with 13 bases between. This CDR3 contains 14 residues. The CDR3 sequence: CSAAQGTWANVLTF. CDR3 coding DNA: TGCAGTGCTGCACAGGGAACCTGGGCCAACGTCCTGACTTTC.

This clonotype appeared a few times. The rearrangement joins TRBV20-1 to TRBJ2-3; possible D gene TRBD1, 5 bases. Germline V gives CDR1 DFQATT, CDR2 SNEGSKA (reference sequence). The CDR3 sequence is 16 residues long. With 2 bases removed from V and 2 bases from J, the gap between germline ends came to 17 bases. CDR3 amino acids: CSARPQGRGVTDTQYF. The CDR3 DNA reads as TGCAGTGCTAGACCCCAAGGAAGGGGTGTCACAGATACGCAGTATTTT.